This T cell receptor beta chain comes out of a study of OX40 agonist ivuxolimab in advanced cancers. Study-level information: Partial response was recorded in three patients: one hepatocellular carcinoma and two cutaneous melanoma cases.

The CDR3 is 12 amino acids. The V and J ends lost 8 bases and 1 base respectively, with 6 bases between them. Germline-derived CDR1 and CDR2 are SGHTA and FQGNSA. Clones were read by immunoSEQ multiplex PCR, and TCRdb kept only the in-frame ones, dropping some. Among 35,000 to 50,000 clones, 85% to 90% were seen once, and the ten largest hold 4.7%. This receptor was identified in an adult with an advanced solid tumor such as melanoma, head and neck, liver or kidney cancer. This specimen was CD4+ or CD8+ T cells sorted from blood, taken in a trial of the OX40 agonist ivuxolimab. The rearrangement links TRBV7-2 to TRBJ2-1; D ambiguous. The CDR3 DNA reads TGTGCCAGCGGCCTGTCCTACAATGAGCAGTTCTTC. Its protein product is CASGLSYNEQFF.